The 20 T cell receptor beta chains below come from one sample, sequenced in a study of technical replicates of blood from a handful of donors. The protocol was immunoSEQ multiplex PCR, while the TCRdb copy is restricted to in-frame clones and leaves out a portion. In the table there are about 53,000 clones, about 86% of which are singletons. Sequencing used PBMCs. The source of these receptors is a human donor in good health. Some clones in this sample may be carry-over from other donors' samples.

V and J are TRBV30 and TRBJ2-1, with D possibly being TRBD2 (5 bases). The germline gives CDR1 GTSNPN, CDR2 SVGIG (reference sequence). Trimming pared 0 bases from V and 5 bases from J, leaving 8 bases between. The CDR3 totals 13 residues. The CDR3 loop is CAWSVHGNNEQFF. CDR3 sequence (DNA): TGTGCCTGGAGTGTACACGGGAACAATGAGCAGTTCTTC.

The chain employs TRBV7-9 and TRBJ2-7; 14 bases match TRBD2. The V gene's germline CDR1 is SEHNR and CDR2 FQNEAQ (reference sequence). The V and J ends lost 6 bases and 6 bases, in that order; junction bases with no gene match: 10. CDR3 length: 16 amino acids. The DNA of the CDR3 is TGTGCCAGCAGAAAGCCGGGACTAGCGGGGGTAGGCGAGCAGTACTTC. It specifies CASRKPGLAGVGEQYF.

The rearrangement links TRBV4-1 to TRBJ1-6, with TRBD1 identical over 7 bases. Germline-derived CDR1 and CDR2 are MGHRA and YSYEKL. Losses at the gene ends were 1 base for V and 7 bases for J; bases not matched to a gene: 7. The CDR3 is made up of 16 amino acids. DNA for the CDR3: TGCGCCAGCAGCCAAGGCAACAGGGGTAAGAATTCACCCCTCCACTTT. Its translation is CASSQGNRGKNSPLHF.

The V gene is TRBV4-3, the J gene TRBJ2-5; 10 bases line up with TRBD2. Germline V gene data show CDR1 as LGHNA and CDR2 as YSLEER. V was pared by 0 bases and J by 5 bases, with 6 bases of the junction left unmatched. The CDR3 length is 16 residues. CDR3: CASSQDWTSGGETQYF. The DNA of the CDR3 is TGCGCCAGCAGCCAAGATTGGACTAGCGGAGGGGAGACCCAGTACTTC.

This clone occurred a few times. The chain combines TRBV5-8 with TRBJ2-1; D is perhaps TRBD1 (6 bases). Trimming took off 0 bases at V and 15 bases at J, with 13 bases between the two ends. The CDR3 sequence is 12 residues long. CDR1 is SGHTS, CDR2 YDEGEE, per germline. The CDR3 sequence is CASSLEGGKGFF. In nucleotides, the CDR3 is TGTGCCAGCAGCTTGGAAGGGGGTAAGGGGTTCTTC.

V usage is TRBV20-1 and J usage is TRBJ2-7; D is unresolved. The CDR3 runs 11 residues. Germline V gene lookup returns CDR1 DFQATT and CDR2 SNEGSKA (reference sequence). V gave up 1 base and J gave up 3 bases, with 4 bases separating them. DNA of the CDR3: TGCAGTGCTAGAGTAAACTACGAGCAGTACTTC. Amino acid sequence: CSARVNYEQYF.

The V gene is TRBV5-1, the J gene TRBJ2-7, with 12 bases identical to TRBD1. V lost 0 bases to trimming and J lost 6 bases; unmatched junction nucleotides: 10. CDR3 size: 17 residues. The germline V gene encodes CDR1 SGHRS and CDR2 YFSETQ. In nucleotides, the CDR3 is TGCGCCAGCAGCTTGGCCGTTGCTGGGACAGGGGGCGGCGAGCAGTACTTC. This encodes CASSLAVAGTGGGEQYF.

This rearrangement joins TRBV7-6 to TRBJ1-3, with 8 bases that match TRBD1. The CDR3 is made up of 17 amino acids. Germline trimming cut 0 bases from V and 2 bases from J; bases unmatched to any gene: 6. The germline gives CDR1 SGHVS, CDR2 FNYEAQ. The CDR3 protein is CASSLARGRGPGNTIYF. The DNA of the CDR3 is TGTGCCAGCAGCTTAGCGCGTGGCAGGGGGCCTGGAAACACCATATATTTT.

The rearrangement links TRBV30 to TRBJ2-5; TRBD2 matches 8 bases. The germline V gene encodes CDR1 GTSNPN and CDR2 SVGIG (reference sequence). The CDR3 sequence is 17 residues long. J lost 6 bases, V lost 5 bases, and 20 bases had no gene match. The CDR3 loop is CAWGGGLLAAPGKTQYF. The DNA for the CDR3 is TGTGCCTGGGGGGGAGGTTTACTAGCGGCACCTGGGAAGACCCAGTACTTC.

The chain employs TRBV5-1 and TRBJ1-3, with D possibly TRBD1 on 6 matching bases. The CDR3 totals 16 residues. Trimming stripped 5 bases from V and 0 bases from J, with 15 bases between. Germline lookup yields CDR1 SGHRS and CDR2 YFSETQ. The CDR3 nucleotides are TGCGCCAGCAGATTAACGACAGGTGGCTCTGGAAACACCATATATTTT. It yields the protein CASRLTTGGSGNTIYF.

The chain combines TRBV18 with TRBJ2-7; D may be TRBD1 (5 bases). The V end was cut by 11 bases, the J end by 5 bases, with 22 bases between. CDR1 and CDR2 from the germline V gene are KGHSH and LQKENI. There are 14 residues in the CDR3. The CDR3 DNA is TGTGCCTCTGGGCGCCAGGGTAATCTTAACGAGCAGTACTTC. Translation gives CASGRQGNLNEQYF.

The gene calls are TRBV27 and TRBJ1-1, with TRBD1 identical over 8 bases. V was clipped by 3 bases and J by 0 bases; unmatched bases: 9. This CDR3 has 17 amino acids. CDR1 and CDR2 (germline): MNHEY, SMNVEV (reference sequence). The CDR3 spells CASSFLDRGLLNTEAFF. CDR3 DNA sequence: TGTGCCAGCAGTTTTCTCGACAGGGGATTACTGAACACTGAAGCTTTCTTT.

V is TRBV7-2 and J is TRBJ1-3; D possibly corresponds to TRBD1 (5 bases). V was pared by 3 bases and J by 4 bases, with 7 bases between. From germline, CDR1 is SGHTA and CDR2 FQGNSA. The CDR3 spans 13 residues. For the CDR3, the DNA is TGTGCCAGCAGCTTCGACAGAGGAAACACCATATATTTT. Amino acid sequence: CASSFDRGNTIYF.

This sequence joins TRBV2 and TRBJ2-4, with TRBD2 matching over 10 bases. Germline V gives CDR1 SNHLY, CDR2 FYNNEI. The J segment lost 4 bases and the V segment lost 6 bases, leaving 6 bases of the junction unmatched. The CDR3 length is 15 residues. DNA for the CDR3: TGTGCCAGCAGCGTAGCGGGGGGTCTAAAAAACATTCAGTACTTC. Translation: CASSVAGGLKNIQYF.

CDR3: CASSVRDRVEQYF. The CDR3, as DNA: TGCGCCAGCAGCGTCCGGGACAGGGTCGAGCAGTACTTC. The chain couples TRBV5-1 to TRBJ2-7; 9 bases are shared with TRBD1. This CDR3 region has 13 residues. Trimming removed 4 bases from V and 6 bases from J; junction bases left unmatched: 5. Germline loops: CDR1 SGHRS, CDR2 YFSETQ.

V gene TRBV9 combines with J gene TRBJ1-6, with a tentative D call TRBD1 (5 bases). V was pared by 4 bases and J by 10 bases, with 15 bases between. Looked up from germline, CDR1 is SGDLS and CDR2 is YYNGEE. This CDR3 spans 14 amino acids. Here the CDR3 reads CASSLGGGGSPLHF. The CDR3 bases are TGTGCCAGCAGCCTCGGGGGGGGTGGGTCACCCCTCCACTTT.

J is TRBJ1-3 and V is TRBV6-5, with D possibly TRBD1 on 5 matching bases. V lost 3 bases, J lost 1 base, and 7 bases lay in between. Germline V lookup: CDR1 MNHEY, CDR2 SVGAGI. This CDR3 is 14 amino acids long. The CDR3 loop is CASSYGGSGNTIYF. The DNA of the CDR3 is TGTGCCAGCAGTTATGGGGGGTCTGGAAACACCATATATTTT.

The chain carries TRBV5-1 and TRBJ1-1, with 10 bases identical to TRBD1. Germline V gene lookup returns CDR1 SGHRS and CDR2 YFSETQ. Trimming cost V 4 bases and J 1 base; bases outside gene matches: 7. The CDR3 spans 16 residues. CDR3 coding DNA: TGCGCCAGCAGCACGACAGGGGGCCGATGGAACACTGAAGCTTTCTTT. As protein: CASSTTGGRWNTEAFF.

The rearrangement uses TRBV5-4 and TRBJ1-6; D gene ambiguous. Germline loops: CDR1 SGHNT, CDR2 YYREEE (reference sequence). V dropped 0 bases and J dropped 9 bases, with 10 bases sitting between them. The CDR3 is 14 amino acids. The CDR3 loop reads CASSLASESSPLHF. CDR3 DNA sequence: TGTGCCAGCAGCTTGGCGTCAGAATCTTCACCCCTCCACTTT.

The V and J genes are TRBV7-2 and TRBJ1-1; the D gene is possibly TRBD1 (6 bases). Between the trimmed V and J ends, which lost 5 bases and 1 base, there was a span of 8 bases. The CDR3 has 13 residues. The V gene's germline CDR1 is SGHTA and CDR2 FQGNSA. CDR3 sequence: CASSKDRNTEAFF. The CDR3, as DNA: TGTGCCAGCAGCAAGGACAGGAACACTGAAGCTTTCTTT.